The 20 T cell receptor beta chains given below trace back to one sample, sequenced in a study of blood T cell repertoires in COVID-19. Assay used: immunoSEQ multiplex PCR; TCRdb lists only in-frame clones, some missing. Counted here are hundreds of thousands of clones, nearly 90% occurring once; the ten biggest clones make up 0.75% to 0.9%. Sequencing was done on a sample of peripheral blood. The receptors were gathered from a man aged 18 to 35 with COVID-19, enrolled during active disease.

The J gene is TRBJ2-3, the V gene TRBV19, with D unclear. The CDR3 has 14 amino acids. Germline-derived CDR1 and CDR2 are LNHDA and SQIVND (reference sequence). V was trimmed by 6 bases and J by 0 bases, leaving 10 bases between them. CDR3 nucleotide sequence: TGTGCCAGTAGACAGTTTCCTAGCACAGATACGCAGTATTTT. Amino acid sequence: CASRQFPSTDTQYF.

The chain is built from TRBV24-1 and TRBJ2-2, with 8 nucleotides matching TRBD2. The junction had 2 bases not matched to a gene; V was cut back by 0 bases and J by 3 bases. Germline CDR1 reads KGHDR; CDR2 reads SFDVKD. The CDR3 extends over 16 amino acids. The CDR3 DNA follows: TGTGCCACCAGTGATTTGCGGGAGGGCCACACCGGGGAGCTGTTTTTT. Its translation is CATSDLREGHTGELFF.

CDR3 residues: CASRTGNSDGYTF. CDR3 bases: TGTGCCAGCAGAACAGGGAACTCTGATGGCTACACCTTC. This chain connects TRBV6-5 to TRBJ1-2; weak D call: TRBD1 (6 bases). Germline V gene sequence: CDR1 MNHEY, CDR2 SVGAGI. The CDR3 is made up of 13 amino acids. V lost 6 bases to trimming and J lost 6 bases, with 14 bases between them.

The chain carries TRBV13 and TRBJ2-3; possible D gene TRBD2, 6 bases. V lost 1 base to trimming and J lost 10 bases, with 9 bases between them. Germline-derived CDR1 and CDR2 are PRHDT and FYEKMQ (reference sequence). This CDR3 has 12 amino acids. CDR3 region: CASSLAGVAQYF. DNA of the CDR3: TGTGCCAGCAGCTTAGCGGGAGTGGCGCAGTATTTT.

The chain links TRBV14 to TRBJ1-5; D is ambiguous. Trimming removed 1 base at V and 10 bases at J, with 14 bases between. The CDR3 spans 14 residues. Germline V gene lookup returns CDR1 SGHDN and CDR2 FVKESK. The DNA of the CDR3 is TGTGCCAGCAGCCAAGGAGGTCGCCTAAACCCCCAGCATTTT. It encodes CASSQGGRLNPQHF.

The chain is built from TRBV6-5 and TRBJ1-4; D gene unclear. Trimming pared 2 bases from V and 8 bases from J, leaving 15 bases between. The CDR3 runs 15 residues. The germline CDR1 and CDR2 sequences are MNHEY and SVGAGI. The CDR3 sequence is CASSYMRASGEKLFF. The CDR3 DNA reads as TGTGCCAGCAGTTACATGAGGGCCTCTGGGGAAAAACTGTTTTTT.

This chain links TRBV30 with TRBJ2-6, with 7 nucleotides matching TRBD1. The CDR3 contains 19 residues. The V and J ends lost 4 bases and 0 bases, in that order; junction bases with no gene match: 15. The germline V gene encodes CDR1 GTSNPN and CDR2 SVGIG (reference sequence). The CDR3 region has the DNA TGTGCCTGGAAGGGGGCTCCAGGGGTGACCCACTCTGGGGCCAACGTCCTGACTTTC. Translation gives CAWKGAPGVTHSGANVLTF.

The DNA for the CDR3 is TGTGCCAGCCGGGGACTAGCGGGAACGTACTACAATGAGCAGTTCTTC. It yields the protein CASRGLAGTYYNEQFF. The chain combines TRBV6-6 with TRBJ2-1; TRBD2 agrees at 13 bases. J gave up 3 bases and V 8 bases, and 7 bases lay outside the gene matches. From germline, CDR1 is MNHNY and CDR2 SVGAGI (reference sequence). The CDR3 has 16 amino acids.

This rearrangement joins TRBV2 to TRBJ1-1; 10 bases agree with TRBD1. The V gene's germline CDR1 is SNHLY and CDR2 FYNNEI. This CDR3 has 16 residues. The V and J ends lost 1 base and 0 bases, in that order; junction bases with no gene match: 2. The DNA for the CDR3 is TGTGCCAGCAGTGAAGTGACAGGGGGCATGAACACTGAAGCTTTCTTT. Its translation is CASSEVTGGMNTEAFF.

Concerning this clone itself: A much larger clone differs by one base, so this may be a read error. The chain uses TRBV19 and TRBJ2-7; D call uncertain. Germline lookup yields CDR1 LNHDA and CDR2 SQIVND (reference sequence). The V gene lost 4 bases and the J gene lost 0 bases, with 7 bases spanning the gap. This CDR3 has 13 residues. In nucleotides, the CDR3 is TGTGCCAGTAGTAAAAGGAGCTCCTACGAGCAGTACTTC. Encoded protein: CASSKRSSYEQYF.

This clone occurred a few times. The J gene is TRBJ2-7, the V gene TRBV4-2; possibly TRBD1 for D (6 bases). V was shortened by 0 bases and J by 2 bases, with 11 bases between the two germline ends. Looked up from germline, CDR1 is LGHNA and CDR2 is YNFKEQ. This CDR3 is 15 amino acids long. CDR3 sequence (DNA): TGTGCCAGCAGCCAAGATGGGGGCCCGACCTACGAGCAGTACTTC. Translation: CASSQDGGPTYEQYF.

V and J are TRBV7-9 and TRBJ1-2; possibly TRBD1 for D (6 bases). The CDR3 sequence is 16 residues long. Between the trimmed V and J ends, which lost 2 bases and 2 bases, there was a span of 15 bases. The V gene's germline CDR1 is SEHNR and CDR2 FQNEAQ (reference sequence). The CDR3 sequence is CASSLINPGENYGYTF. For the CDR3, the DNA is TGTGCCAGCAGCTTAATCAATCCAGGGGAGAACTATGGCTACACCTTC.

As to this clone: This specimen includes other DNA sequences encoding the same CDR3. The chain is built from TRBV6-5 and TRBJ1-1; TRBD1 aligns across 7 bases. Trimming at V came to 7 bases and at J to 2 bases, leaving 4 bases not matched to a gene. This CDR3 is 13 amino acids long. Germline lookup yields CDR1 MNHEY and CDR2 SVGAGI. The CDR3 loop reads CASTRTGNTEAFF. The CDR3, as DNA: TGTGCCAGCACTCGGACAGGTAACACTGAAGCTTTCTTT.

The rearrangement uses TRBV30 and TRBJ2-5; 7 bases match TRBD2. Looked up from germline, CDR1 is GTSNPN and CDR2 is SVGIG (reference sequence). V trimming: 2 bases; J trimming: 5 bases; junction bases outside the gene matches: 5. The CDR3 is 13 amino acids. As DNA, the CDR3 is TGTGCCTGGAGTTCAGGACTAGTGGAGACCCAGTACTTC. Protein: CAWSSGLVETQYF.

V is TRBV7-9 and J is TRBJ1-5; TRBD1 agrees at 11 bases. This CDR3 comprises 16 residues. J gave up 5 bases and V 5 bases, and 8 bases lay outside the gene matches. Germline values: CDR1 SEHNR, CDR2 FQNEAQ (reference sequence). The CDR3 nucleotides are TGTGCCAGCAGCGCCTGGGACAGGGGGTTCGATCAGCCCCAGCATTTT. It yields the protein CASSAWDRGFDQPQHF.

This clone showed up just a few times. CDR3: CASSKLAGSSGANVLTF. In DNA form, the CDR3 reads TGTGCCAGCAGTAAACTAGCGGGATCCTCTGGGGCCAACGTCCTGACTTTC. The J gene is TRBJ2-6, the V gene TRBV27; 10 bases align to TRBD2. Losses at the gene ends were 5 bases for V and 0 bases for J; bases not matched to a gene: 4. The CDR3 is 17 residues long. Germline V lookup: CDR1 MNHEY, CDR2 SMNVEV (reference sequence).

The V and J genes are TRBV2 and TRBJ1-2, with D perhaps matching TRBD1 (6 bases). The CDR3 spans 14 residues. V was clipped by 1 base and J by 3 bases, with 9 bases between them. In germline, CDR1 is SNHLY, CDR2 FYNNEI. CDR3 bases: TGTGCCAGCAGTGAAGAGACAGGCTACTATGGCTACACCTTC. As protein: CASSEETGYYGYTF.

The gene calls are TRBV7-9 and TRBJ2-2; D is undetermined. The CDR3 contains 13 residues. Germline assignment: CDR1 SEHNR and CDR2 FQNEAQ (reference sequence). The V end lost 2 bases, the J end lost 2 bases, and 3 bases lay between the germline ends. The CDR3 DNA reads TGTGCCAGCAGCTTATATAACACCGGGGAGCTGTTTTTT. Translated: CASSLYNTGELFF.

CDR3 coding DNA: TGTGCCAGCTCACCCCGGGGGGAGACCAACTATGGCTACACCTTC. As protein: CASSPRGETNYGYTF. The chain employs TRBV18 and TRBJ1-2; maybe TRBD1 (5 bases). V lost 3 bases, J lost 2 bases, and 13 bases lay in between. The CDR3 spans 15 residues. Germline V CDR1 and CDR2: KGHSH, LQKENI. Full variable domain (rest looked up from reference TRBV18 and TRBJ1-2): NAGVMQNPRHLVRRRGQEARLRCSPMKGHSHVYWYRQLPEEGLKFMVYLQKENIIDESGMPKERFSAEFPKEGPSILRIQQVVRGDSAAYFCASSPRGETNYGYTFGSGTRLTVV.

The chain uses TRBV4-1 and TRBJ1-2; D is undetermined. CDR3 length equals 13 residues. CDR1 is MGHRA, CDR2 YSYEKL, per germline. V dropped 1 base and J dropped 8 bases, with 11 bases sitting between them. The CDR3 sequence is CASSQGGVPGYTF. CDR3 DNA sequence: TGCGCCAGCAGCCAAGGGGGAGTCCCGGGCTACACCTTC.